This T cell receptor beta chain originates from a study of tumor and adjacent non-tumor tissue in lung cancer. For the study at large: The patients, 10 to 11 men and 5 women, were about 31 to 85 with stage I to III disease. Study findings and constraints: Normal lung showed higher cumulative top 100 clone frequency than tumor. Higher tumor TCR diversity was associated with shorter survival.

A word on this clonotype: Its target is not known.

CDR3 length equals 22 residues. The V end lost 1 base, the J end lost 11 bases, and 42 bases lay between the germline ends. Germline loops: CDR1 SGHRS, CDR2 YFSETQ. A modified ARM-PCR protocol with three rounds of nested PCR amplified TCRbeta. TCRdb reprocessed the multiplex PCR reads with MiXCR, giving one entry per CDR3 protein. This table holds more than 75,000 distinct CDR3 sequences, roughly 80% found once. The template was RNA from unsorted bulk tissue. Material for sequencing was lung tumor tissue. The receptor comes from a woman between 50 and 59 years old with non-small cell lung cancer. V usage is TRBV5-1 and J usage is TRBJ2-5, with D possibly TRBD2 on 6 matching bases. The CDR3 nucleotides read TGCGCCAGCAGCTTGTCTGATTTCTCATCGGGGAGCGGGTCCGTTCCACAAGAGAGTCAGTACTTC. Protein sequence: CASSLSDFSSGSGSVPQESQYF.